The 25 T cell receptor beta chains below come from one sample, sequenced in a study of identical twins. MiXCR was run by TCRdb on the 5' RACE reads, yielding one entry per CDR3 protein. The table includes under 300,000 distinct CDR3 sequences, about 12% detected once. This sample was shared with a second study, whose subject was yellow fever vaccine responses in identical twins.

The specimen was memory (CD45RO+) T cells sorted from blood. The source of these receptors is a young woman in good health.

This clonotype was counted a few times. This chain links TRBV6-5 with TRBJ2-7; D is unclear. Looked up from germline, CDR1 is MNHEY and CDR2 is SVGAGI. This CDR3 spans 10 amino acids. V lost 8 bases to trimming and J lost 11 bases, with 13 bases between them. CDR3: CASGKKWKYF. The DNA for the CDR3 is TGTGCCAGCGGAAAAAAGTGGAAGTACTTC.

CDR3 sequence: CSARVAASGGGSYNEQFF. The CDR3 nucleotides read TGCAGTGCTAGAGTAGCGGCTAGCGGGGGGGGGTCCTACAATGAGCAGTTCTTC. The chain recombines TRBV20-1 with TRBJ2-1, with 12 bases that match TRBD2. Germline CDR1 reads DFQATT; CDR2 reads SNEGSKA (reference sequence). This CDR3 has 18 amino acids. V shed 1 base, J shed 1 base, and the junction held 8 bases outside the gene matches.

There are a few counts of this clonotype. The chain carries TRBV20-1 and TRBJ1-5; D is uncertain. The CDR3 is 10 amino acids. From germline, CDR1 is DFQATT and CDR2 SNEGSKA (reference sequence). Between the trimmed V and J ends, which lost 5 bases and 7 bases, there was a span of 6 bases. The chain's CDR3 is CSAGTQPQHF. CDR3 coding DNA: TGCAGTGCTGGAACCCAGCCCCAGCATTTT.

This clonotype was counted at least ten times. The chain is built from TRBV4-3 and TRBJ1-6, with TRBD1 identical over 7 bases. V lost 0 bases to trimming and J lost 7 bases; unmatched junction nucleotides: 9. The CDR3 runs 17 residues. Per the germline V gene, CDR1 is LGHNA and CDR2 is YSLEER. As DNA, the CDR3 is TGCGCCAGCAGCCAAGATCGTTCGGACAGGCCGAATTCACCCCTCCACTTT. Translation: CASSQDRSDRPNSPLHF.

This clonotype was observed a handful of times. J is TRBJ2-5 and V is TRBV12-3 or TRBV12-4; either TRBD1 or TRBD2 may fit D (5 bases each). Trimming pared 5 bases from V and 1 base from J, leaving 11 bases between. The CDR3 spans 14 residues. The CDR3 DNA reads TGTGCCAGCAGTCCTCAGGGAGCCCAAGAGACCCAGTACTTC. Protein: CASSPQGAQETQYF.

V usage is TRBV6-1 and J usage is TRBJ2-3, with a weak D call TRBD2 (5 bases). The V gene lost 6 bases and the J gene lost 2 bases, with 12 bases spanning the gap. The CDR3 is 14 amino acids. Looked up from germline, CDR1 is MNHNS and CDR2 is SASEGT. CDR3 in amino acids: CASRERKDTDTQYF. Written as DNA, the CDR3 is TGTGCCAGCAGGGAGCGGAAGGACACAGATACGCAGTATTTT.

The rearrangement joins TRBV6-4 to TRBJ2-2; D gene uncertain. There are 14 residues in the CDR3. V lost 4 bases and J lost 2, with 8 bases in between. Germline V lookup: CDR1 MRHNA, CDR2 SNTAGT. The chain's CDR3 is CASSAEINTGELFF. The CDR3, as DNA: TGTGCCAGCAGTGCGGAGATAAACACCGGGGAGCTGTTTTTT.

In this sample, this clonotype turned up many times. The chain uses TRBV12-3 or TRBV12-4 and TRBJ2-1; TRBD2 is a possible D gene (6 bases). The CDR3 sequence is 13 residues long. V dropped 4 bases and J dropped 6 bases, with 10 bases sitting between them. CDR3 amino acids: CASSYAGRNEQFF. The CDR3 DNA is TGTGCCAGCAGTTATGCGGGGCGCAATGAGCAGTTCTTC.

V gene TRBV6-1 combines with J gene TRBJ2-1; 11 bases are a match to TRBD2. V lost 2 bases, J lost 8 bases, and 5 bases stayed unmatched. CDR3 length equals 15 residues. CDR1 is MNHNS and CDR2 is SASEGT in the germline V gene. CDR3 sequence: CASSELAGGFHEQFF. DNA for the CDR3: TGTGCCAGCAGTGAACTAGCGGGAGGTTTCCATGAGCAGTTCTTC.

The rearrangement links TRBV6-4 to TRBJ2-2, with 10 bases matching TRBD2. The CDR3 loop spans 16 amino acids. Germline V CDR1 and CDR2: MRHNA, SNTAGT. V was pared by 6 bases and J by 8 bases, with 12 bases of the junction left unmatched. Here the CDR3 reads CASRTSSGSDSGELFF. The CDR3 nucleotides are TGTGCCAGCAGAACCTCTAGCGGGAGTGACTCAGGGGAGCTGTTTTTT.

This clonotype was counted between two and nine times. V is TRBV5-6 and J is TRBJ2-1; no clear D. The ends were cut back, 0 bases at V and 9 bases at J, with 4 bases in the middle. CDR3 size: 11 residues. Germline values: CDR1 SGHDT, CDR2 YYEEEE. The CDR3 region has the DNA TGTGCCAGCAGCTTGGGCCCTGAGCAGTTCTTC. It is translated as CASSLGPEQFF.

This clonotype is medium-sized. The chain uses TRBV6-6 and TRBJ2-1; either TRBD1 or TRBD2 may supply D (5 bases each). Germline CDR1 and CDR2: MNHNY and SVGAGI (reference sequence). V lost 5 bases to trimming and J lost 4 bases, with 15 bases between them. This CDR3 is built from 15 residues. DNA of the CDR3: TGTGCCAGCAGTCCCCGGGACGGAATTTACAATGAGCAGTTCTTC. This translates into CASSPRDGIYNEQFF.

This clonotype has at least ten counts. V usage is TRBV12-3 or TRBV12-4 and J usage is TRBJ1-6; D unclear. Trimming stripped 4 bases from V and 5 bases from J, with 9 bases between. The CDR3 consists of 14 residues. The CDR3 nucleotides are TGTGCCAGCAGTTCTCGGGGTGATAATTCACCCCTCCACTTT. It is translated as CASSSRGDNSPLHF.

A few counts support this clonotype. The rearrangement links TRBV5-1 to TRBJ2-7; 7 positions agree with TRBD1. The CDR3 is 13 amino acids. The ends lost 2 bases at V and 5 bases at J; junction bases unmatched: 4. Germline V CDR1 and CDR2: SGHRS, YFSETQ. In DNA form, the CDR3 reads TGCGCCAGCAGCTTAGACAGGGTAGACGAGCAGTACTTC. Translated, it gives CASSLDRVDEQYF.

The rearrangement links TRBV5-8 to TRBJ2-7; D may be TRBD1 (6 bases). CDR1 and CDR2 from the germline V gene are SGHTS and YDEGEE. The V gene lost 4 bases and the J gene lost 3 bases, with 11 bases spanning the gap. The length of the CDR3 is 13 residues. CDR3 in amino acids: CASSRTVVYEQYF. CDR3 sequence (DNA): TGTGCCAGCAGCCGGACAGTAGTCTACGAGCAGTACTTC.

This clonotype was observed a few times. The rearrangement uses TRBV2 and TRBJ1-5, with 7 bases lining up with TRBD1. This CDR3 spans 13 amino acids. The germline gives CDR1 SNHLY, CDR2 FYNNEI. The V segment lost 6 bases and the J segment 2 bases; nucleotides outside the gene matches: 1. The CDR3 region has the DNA TGTGCCAGCAGGGGACAGCGCAATCAGCCCCAGCATTTT. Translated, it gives CASRGQRNQPQHF.

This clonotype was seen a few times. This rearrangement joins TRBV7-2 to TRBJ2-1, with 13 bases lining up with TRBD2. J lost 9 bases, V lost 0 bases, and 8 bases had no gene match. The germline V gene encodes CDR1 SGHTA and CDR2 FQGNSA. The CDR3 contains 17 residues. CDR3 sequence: CASSLAPGLAGSAEQFF. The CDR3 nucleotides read TGTGCCAGCAGCTTAGCCCCGGGACTAGCGGGGTCCGCTGAGCAGTTCTTC.

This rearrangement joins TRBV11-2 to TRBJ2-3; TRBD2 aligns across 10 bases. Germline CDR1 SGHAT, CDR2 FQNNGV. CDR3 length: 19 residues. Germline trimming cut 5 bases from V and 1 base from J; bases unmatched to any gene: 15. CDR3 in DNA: TGTGCCAGCAGCCCCCAGGGGATTAGCGGGAGGCTCGGCACAGATACGCAGTATTTT. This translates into CASSPQGISGRLGTDTQYF.

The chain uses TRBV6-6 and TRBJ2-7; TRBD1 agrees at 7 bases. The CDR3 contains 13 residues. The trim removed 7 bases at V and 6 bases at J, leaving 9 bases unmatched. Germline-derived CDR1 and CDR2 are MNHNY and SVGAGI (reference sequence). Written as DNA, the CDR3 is TGTGCCAGCAAAATTGAGACAGGGCGCGAGCAGTACTTC. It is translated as CASKIETGREQYF.

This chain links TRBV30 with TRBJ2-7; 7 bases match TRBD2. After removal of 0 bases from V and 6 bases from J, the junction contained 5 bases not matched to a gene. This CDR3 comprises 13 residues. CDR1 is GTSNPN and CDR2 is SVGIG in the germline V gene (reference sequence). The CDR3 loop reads CAWSVLSGGEQYF. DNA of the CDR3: TGTGCCTGGAGTGTACTTTCGGGAGGCGAGCAGTACTTC.

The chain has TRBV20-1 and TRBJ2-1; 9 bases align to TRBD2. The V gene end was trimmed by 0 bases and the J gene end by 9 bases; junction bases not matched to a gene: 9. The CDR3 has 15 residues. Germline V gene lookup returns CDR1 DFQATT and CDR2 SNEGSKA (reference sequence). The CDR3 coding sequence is TGCAGTGCTAGAGATTGGTCGGGACTAGCCATTGAGCAGTTCTTC. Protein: CSARDWSGLAIEQFF.

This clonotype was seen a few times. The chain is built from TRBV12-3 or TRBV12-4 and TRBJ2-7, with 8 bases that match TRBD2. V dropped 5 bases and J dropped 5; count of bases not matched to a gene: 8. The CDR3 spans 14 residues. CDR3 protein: CASSLGGVLDEQYF. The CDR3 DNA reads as TGTGCCAGCAGTCTCGGGGGGGTCCTGGACGAGCAGTACTTC.

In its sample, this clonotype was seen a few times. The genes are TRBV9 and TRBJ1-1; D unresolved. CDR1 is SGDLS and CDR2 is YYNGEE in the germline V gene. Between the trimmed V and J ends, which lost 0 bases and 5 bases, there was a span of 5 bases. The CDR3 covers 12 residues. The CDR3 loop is CASSVGLTEAFF. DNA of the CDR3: TGTGCCAGCAGCGTAGGGTTAACTGAAGCTTTCTTT. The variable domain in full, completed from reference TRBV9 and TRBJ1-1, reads DSGVTQTPKHLITATGQRVTLRCSPRSGDLSVYWYQQSLDQGLQFLIQYYNGEERAKGNILERFSAQQFPDLHSELNLSSLELGDSALYFCASSVGLTEAFFGQGTRLTVV.

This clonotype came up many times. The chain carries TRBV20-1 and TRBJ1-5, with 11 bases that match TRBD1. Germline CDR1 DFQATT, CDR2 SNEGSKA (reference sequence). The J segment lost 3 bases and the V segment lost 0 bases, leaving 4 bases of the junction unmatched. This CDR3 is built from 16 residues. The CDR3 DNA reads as TGCAGTGCTAGAGATCAGGGACAGGGGGACAATCAGCCCCAGCATTTT. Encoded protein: CSARDQGQGDNQPQHF.

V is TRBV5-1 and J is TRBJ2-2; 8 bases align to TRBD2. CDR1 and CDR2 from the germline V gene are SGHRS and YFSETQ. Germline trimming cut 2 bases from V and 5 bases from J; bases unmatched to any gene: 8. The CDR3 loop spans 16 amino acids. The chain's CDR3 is CASSFVRGGRTGELFF. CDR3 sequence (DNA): TGCGCCAGCAGCTTCGTCCGGGGGGGCCGAACCGGGGAGCTGTTTTTT.